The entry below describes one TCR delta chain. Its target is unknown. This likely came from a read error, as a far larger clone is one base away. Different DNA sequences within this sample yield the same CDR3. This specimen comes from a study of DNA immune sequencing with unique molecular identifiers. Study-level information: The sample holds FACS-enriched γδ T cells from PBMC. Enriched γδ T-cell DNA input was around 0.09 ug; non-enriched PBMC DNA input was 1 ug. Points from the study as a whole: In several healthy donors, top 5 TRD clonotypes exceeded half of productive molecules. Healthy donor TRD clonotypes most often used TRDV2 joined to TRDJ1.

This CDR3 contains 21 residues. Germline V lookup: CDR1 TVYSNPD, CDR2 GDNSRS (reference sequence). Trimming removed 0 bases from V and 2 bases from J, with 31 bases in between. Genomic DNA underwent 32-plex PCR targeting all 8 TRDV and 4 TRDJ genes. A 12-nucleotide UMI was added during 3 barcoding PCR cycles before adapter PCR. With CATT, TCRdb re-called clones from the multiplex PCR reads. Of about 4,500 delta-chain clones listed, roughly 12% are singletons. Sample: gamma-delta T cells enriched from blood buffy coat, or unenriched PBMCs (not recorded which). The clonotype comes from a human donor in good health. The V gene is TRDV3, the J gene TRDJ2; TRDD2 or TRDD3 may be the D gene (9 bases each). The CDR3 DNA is TGTGCCTTTAGCCTTCCTACGTCTCTCTGGGGGATTCCTTTCTTGACAGCACAACTCTTCTTT. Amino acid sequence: CAFSLPTSLWGIPFLTAQLFF.